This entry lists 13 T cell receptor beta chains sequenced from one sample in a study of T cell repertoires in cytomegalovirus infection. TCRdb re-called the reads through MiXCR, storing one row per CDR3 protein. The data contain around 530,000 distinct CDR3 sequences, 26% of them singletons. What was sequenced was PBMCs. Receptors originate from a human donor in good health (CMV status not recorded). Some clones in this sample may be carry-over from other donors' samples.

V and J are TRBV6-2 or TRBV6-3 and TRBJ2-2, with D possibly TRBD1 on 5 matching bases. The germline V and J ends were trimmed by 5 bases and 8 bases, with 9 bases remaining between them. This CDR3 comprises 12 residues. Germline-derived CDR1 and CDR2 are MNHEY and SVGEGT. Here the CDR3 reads CASSQGSGELFF. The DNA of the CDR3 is TGTGCCAGCAGTCAGGGATCTGGGGAGCTGTTTTTT.

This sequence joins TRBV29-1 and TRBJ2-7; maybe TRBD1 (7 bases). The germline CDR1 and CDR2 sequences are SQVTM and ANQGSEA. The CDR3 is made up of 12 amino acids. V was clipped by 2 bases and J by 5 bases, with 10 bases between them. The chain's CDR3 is CSVEQGGDEQYF. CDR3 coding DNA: TGCAGCGTTGAACAGGGGGGCGACGAGCAGTACTTC.

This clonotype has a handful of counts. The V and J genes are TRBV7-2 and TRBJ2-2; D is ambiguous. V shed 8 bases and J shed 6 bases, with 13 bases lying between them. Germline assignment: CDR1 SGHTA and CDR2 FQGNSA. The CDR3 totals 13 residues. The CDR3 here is CASPRNLAGELFF. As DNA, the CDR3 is TGTGCCAGCCCTAGAAATCTCGCCGGGGAGCTGTTTTTT.

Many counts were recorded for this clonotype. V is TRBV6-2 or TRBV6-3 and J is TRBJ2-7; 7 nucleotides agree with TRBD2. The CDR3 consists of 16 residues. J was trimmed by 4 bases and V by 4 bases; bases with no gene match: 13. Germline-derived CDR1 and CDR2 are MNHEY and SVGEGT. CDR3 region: CASSSPRRGRTYEQYV. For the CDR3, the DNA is TGTGCCAGCAGTTCACCTCGGCGCGGGAGAACGTACGAGCAGTACGTC.

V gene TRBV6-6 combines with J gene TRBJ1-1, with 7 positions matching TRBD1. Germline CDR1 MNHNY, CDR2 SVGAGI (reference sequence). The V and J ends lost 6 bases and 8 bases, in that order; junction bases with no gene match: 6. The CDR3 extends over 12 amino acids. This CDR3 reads CASRAPTGEAFF. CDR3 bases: TGTGCCAGCAGGGCCCCGACAGGGGAAGCTTTCTTT.

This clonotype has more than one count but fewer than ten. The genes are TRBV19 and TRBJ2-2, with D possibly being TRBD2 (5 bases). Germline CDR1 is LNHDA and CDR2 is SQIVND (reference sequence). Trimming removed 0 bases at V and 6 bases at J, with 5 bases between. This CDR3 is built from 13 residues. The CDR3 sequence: CASSIERAGELFF. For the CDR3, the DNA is TGTGCCAGTAGTATAGAGAGGGCCGGGGAGCTGTTTTTT.

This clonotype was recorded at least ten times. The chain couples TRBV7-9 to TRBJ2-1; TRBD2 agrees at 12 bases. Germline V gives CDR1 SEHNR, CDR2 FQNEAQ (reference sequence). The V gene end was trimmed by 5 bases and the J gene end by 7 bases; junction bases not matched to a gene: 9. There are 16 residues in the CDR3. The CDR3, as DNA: TGTGCCAGCAGCGCGACGACTAGCGGGGGAGCGAATGAGCAGTTCTTC. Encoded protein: CASSATTSGGANEQFF.

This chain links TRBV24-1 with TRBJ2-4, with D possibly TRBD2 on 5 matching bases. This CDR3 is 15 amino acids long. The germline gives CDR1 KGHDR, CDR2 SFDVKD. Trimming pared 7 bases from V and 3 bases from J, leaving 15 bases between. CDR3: CATSVERRYKNIQYF. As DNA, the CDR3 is TGTGCCACCAGCGTCGAGCGGAGGTACAAAAACATTCAGTACTTC.

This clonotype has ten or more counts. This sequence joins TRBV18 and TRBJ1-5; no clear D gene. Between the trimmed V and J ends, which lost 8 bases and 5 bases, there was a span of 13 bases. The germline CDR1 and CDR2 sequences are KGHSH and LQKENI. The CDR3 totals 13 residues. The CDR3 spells CASSPGRDQPQHF. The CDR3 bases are TGTGCCAGCAGCCCCGGGCGCGATCAGCCCCAGCATTTT.

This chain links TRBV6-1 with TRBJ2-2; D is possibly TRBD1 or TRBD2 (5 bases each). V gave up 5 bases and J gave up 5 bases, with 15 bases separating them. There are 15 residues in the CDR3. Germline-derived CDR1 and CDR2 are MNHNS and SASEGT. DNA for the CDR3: TGTGCCAGCAGTCCTCAGGGAGTGATAACCGGGGAGCTGTTTTTT. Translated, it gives CASSPQGVITGELFF.

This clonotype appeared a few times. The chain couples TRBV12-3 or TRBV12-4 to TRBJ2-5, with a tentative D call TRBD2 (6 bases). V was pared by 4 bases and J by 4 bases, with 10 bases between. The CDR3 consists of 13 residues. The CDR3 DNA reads TGTGCCAGCAGTTCTAGCGTGGGAGAGACCCAGTACTTC. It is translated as CASSSSVGETQYF.

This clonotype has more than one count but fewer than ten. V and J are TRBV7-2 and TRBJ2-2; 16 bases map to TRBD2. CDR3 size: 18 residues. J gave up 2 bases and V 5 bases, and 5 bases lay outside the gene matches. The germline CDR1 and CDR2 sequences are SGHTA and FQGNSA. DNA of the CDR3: TGTGCCAGCAGCAGGGGACTAGCGGGAGGGCTTAACACCGGGGAGCTGTTTTTT. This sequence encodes CASSRGLAGGLNTGELFF.

The CDR3 loop reads CATTGTSGNTGELFF. The DNA of the CDR3 is TGTGCCACCACCGGGACTAGCGGCAACACCGGGGAGCTGTTTTTT. This chain links TRBV6-1 with TRBJ2-2, with 11 bases that match TRBD2. Germline V gene lookup returns CDR1 MNHNS and CDR2 SASEGT. The CDR3 length is 15 residues. V lost 10 bases to trimming and J lost 2 bases; unmatched junction nucleotides: 6.